This entry concerns a single T cell receptor beta chain. Its antigen target is currently unknown. No base-level quality is on record; no much larger clone is a single base apart. The sample belongs to a study of long-term antiretroviral therapy in people with HIV (dated by TCRdb to 2021 to 2024). Regarding the complete study: Collection of the earliest samples took place about a decade ahead of the 2015 WHO recommendation for immediate ART, at a time when ART was typically delayed until CD4 counts fell. About two fifths of the roughly 30 participants with HIV were female. Test extractions of a monoclonal T-cell line alongside 33 polyclonal samples showed no cross-contamination during QIAcube processing. A total of 192 cryopreserved PBMC samples were contributed to the cohort by 30 adults with confirmed HIV infection, with samples collected serially over a mean of roughly six years (range 1-12). A retrospective serial study tested whether ART initiation and durable HIV suppression were associated with changes in peripheral blood TRB repertoire composition and diversity.

Participants were included only if at least one PBMC sample before ART initiation and at least two post-ART samples were available. Treatment was received in the United States of America by all participants with HIV. Before DNA extraction, cryopreserved samples containing 1-10 million PBMC were thawed and washed. At the time of the earliest PBMC sample, participants with HIV were aged between roughly 20 and 55 years. PBMC samples from each participant spanned 1-4 timepoints before ART initiation and 2-8 timepoints after ART initiation, with a median of 7 samples. Serial HIV viral load, CD4+ T-cell count, ART history and demographic data were obtained for every participant. A Qiagen kit on a QIAcube was used to extract genomic DNA from unsorted PBMC, with samples processed in batches of 12. General conclusions and limits of the study: ART initiation was associated with a significant increase in TRB diversity, but diversity stayed significantly below transplant donor controls even after long-term ART. Expanded TRB clones identified before ART initiation dominated the repertoire at all time points, although this dominance fluctuated and declined in many PLHIV after ART. The samples span the years 2004 to 2017, and the ART regimens used at that time may not be as effective as current regimens. Limited PBMC availability meant only the TCR beta chain was sequenced, without alpha chain pairing. Inferences about post-ART repertoire changes are limited because no data were available on ART adherence, viral resistance or therapy changes. Because pre-ART samples had limited cell numbers, unsorted PBMC were profiled rather than sorted CD4+ and CD8+ T cells. Compared with controls, HIV repertoires had narrower CDR3 length ranges, and the network structure pointed to an antigen-experienced repertoire that shifted only slightly toward naive after ART.

The immunoSEQ hsTCRB v3.0 assay was used at survey level resolution to sequence the TRB variable region. A depth of about 40,000-50,000 T-cell genomes per sample was targeted for TRB sequencing. Pooled TRB libraries were sequenced on an Illumina MiSeq with a v3 150-cycle kit. The authors processed their data as follows. Repertoire analysis was performed in R inside a reproducible Nextflow workflow that covered QC, data transformation and analysis. LymphoSeq2, an R package for exploring AIRR-Seq data, was used to implement custom analyses. A handful of samples that yielded fewer than 5000 total TRB sequences were excluded, so that around 190 HIV repertoires were analyzed. Of the 188 retained HIV repertoires, 55 to 60 were collected before and more than 120 after ART initiation. Repertoires were downsampled to 5000 TRB nucleotide sequences, with summary statistics averaged over 100 downsampling iterations. The analysis kept only TRB sequences whose CDR3 regions were at least seven amino acids long. A Shannon entropy-derived clonality score and the Gini coefficient were used to measure diversity. Repertoire networks linked the top 5000 CDR3 amino acid sequences whenever two sequences differed by an edit distance of one. For TRB CDR3 amino acid sequences, GLIPH2 was used to predict antigen specificity groups and MHC restriction. CDR3 amino acid sequences were matched against VDJdb and McPAS-TCR to flag known CMV, EBV, HIV or tissue antigen associations. Pre-ART, post-ART and control groups were compared with Wilcoxon signed-rank tests and Holm-Bonferroni correction. Held by TCRdb, this immuneACCESS table contains in-frame sequences only and omits some clones. Under half of the omission traces to an unresolved V gene where checked; the cause of the rest is unknown. Clonal size and the V and J genes are those of that table, whereas D and trimming came from the DNA. The sample contains roughly 14,000 clones, 88% of them found a single time. Of the sample, roughly 15% falls within the top ten clones.

Measured from the cysteine to the phenylalanine, the CDR3 is 15 residues long. The entry retains the CDR3 DNA only, 45 bases that are in frame from base 1. At the junction V is shortened by 5 bases and J by 5 bases, with 15 bases in between. In the germline V gene (reference sequence), CDR1 corresponds to SEHNR and CDR2 to FQNEAQ. The clonotype originates from a woman aged 25 to 45 with HIV. The sequence joins TRBV7-9 to TRBJ1-4, with TRBD1 perhaps the D gene, on 5 matching bases. The input for sequencing was unsorted PBMCs, taken 2.3 to 2.4 years before starting antiretroviral therapy. CDR3 loop: CASSISGADNEKLFF. The DNA sequence follows: TGTGCCAGCAGCATTAGCGGGGCTGACAATGAAAAACTGTTTTTT. Reference TRBV7-9 and TRBJ1-4 proteins supply the regions before and after the CDR3; the full variable domain is: DTGVSQNPRHKITKRGQNVTFRCDPISEHNRLYWYRQTLGQGPEFLTYFQNEAQLEKSRLLSDRFSAERPKGSFSTLEIQRTEQGDSAMYLCASSISGADNEKLFFGSGTQLSVL.